This T cell receptor beta chain is drawn from a study of blood T cell repertoires in COVID-19. The CDR3 consists of 13 residues. Germline V gene data show CDR1 as ENHRY and CDR2 as SYGVKD. V shed 10 bases, J shed 4 bases, and the junction held 9 bases outside the gene matches. Method: immunoSEQ multiplex PCR; TCRdb's copy keeps in-frame clones and lacks some. The profile shows about 270,000 clones, 75% to 90% of them singletons. The chain recombines TRBV10-3 with TRBJ1-1; 7 bases line up with TRBD1. This TCR was sampled from a woman aged 70 to 79 with COVID-19, enrolled during active disease. Material: peripheral blood. CDR3 DNA sequence: TGTGCCACCACAGGACAGGTCGGCACTGAAGCTTTCTTT. It translates to CATTGQVGTEAFF.